The sequence of this T cell receptor beta chain was determined in a study of blood T cell repertoires in COVID-19. Across the study: From the United States, Italy and Spain came samples of acute and convalescent COVID-19. The analysed material was cDNA or gDNA that came from T cells, B-cell-depleted T cells, or PBMCs.

Per the authors' pipeline: Amplifying reference gene primers gave estimates of nucleated cell counts. Assay: immunoSEQ multiplex PCR; the TCRdb copy retains only in-frame clones and omits some. V, J and clone size are taken as reported in that table, and D and trimming were inferred from the DNA itself. This sample carries about 260,000 clones, around nine tenths of them seen once, and the ten largest clones take about 10%. The CDR3 loop spans 15 amino acids. Germline V gives CDR1 LNHDA, CDR2 SQIVND (reference sequence). Trimming took 3 bases from V and 5 from J; bases not matched to a gene: 10. The sample consisted of peripheral blood. The chain combines TRBV19 with TRBJ2-7; 7 bases align to TRBD1. This TCR was sampled from a man aged 40-49 years who had recovered from COVID-19. The CDR3 coding sequence is TGTGCCAGTAGTATGGCTTTAGGGGGCAGAAACGAGCAGTACTTC. It translates to CASSMALGGRNEQYF.